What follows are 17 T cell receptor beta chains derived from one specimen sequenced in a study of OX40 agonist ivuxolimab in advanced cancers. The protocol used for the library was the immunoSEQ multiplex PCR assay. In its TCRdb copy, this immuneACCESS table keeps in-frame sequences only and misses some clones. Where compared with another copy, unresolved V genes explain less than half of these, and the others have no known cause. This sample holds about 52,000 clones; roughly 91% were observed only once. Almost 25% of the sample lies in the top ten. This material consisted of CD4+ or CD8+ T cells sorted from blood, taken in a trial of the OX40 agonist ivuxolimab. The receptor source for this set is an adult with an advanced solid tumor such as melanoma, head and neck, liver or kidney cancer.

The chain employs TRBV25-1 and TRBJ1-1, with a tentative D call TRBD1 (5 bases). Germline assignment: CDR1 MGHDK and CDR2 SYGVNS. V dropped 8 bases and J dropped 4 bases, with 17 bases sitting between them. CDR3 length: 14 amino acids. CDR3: CASGAGTGSTEAFF. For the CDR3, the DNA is TGTGCCAGCGGCGCCGGGACGGGGAGCACTGAAGCTTTCTTT. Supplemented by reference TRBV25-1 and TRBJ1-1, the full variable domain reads EADIYQTPRYLVIGTGKKITLECSQTMGHDKMYWYQQDPGMELHLIHYSYGVNSTEKGDLSSESTVSRIRTEHFPLTLESARPSHTSQYLCASGAGTGSTEAFFGQGTRLTVV.

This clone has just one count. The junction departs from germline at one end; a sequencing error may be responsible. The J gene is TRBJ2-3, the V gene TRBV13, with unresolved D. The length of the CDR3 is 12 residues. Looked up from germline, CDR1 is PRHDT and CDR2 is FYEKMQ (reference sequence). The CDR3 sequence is CASRLGTDTQYF. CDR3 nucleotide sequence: TGTGCCAGCAGATTAGGCACAGATACGCAGTATTTT. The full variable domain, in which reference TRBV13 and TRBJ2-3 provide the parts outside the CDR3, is AAGVIQSPRHLIKEKRETATLKCYPIPRHDTVYWYQQGPGQDPQFLISFYEKMQSDKGSIPDRFSAQQFSDYHSELNMSSLELGDSALYFCASRLGTDTQYFGPGTRLTVL.

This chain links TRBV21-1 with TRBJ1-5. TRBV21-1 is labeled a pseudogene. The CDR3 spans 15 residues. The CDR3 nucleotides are TGTGCCAGCATCGCCCGAGACAGCCCAATCCTTCTGGGGGATTTT. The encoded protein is CASIARDSPILLGDF.

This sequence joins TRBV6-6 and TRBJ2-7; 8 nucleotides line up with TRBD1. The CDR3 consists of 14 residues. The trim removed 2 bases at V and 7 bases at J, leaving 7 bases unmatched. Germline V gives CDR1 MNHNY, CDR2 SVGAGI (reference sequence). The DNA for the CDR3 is TGTGCCAGCAGTTACGATCAGGGGGCGGGAGAGCAGTACTTC. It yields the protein CASSYDQGAGEQYF.

The CDR3 sequence: CASSLHGDSPSDTEAFF. The CDR3 bases are TGTGCCAGCAGCTTGCACGGGGACAGCCCCAGTGACACTGAAGCTTTCTTT. This rearrangement joins TRBV5-8 to TRBJ1-1; 7 bases are shared with TRBD1. Trimming removed 1 base from V and 3 bases from J; junction bases left unmatched: 12. CDR3 length: 17 amino acids. Germline V gene data show CDR1 as SGHTS and CDR2 as YDEGEE.

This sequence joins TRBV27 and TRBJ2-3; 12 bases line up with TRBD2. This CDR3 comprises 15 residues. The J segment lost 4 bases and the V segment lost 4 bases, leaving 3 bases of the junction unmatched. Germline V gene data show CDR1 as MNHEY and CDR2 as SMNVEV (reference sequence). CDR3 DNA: TGTGCCAGCAGTTATGGACTAGCGGGATCAGATACGCAGTATTTT. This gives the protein CASSYGLAGSDTQYF.

In DNA, the CDR3 is TGTGCCAGCAGTTTACTAAGGGGCGAGCAGTACTTC. Translating it yields CASSLLRGEQYF. The rearrangement uses TRBV13 and TRBJ2-7; D might be TRBD1 (5 bases). CDR3 length: 12 amino acids. The V and J ends lost 6 bases and 6 bases respectively, with 12 bases between them. Germline values: CDR1 PRHDT, CDR2 FYEKMQ (reference sequence).

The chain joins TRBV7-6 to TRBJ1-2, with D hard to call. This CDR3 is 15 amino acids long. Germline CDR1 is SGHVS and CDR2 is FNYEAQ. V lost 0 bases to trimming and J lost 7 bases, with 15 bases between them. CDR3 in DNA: TGTGCCAGCAGCTTAGCTCCAGAAGAAGGGTCTGGCTACACCTTC. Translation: CASSLAPEEGSGYTF.

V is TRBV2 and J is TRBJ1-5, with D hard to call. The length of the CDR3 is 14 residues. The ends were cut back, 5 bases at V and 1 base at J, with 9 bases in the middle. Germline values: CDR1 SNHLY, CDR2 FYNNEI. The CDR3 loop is CASSPAISNQPQHF. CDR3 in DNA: TGTGCCAGCAGTCCGGCGATAAGCAATCAGCCCCAGCATTTT.

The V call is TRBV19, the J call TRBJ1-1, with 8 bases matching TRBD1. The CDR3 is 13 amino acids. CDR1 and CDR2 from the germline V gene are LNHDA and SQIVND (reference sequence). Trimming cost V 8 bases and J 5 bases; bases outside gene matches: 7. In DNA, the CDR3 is TGTGCCAGTCAGGACAGGGTAAATACTGAAGCTTTCTTT. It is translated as CASQDRVNTEAFF.

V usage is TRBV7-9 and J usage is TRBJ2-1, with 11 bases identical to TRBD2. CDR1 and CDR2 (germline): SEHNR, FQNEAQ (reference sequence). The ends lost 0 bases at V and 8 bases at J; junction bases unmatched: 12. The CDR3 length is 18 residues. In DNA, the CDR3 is TGTGCCAGCAGCTTAGCGTCCGTAGCGGGAGGGCCGGTCGATGAGCAGTTCTTC. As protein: CASSLASVAGGPVDEQFF.

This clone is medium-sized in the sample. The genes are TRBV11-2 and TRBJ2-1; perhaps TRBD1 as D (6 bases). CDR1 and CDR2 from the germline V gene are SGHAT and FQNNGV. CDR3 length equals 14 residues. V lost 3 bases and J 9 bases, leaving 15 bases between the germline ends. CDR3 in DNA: TGTGCCAGCAGCTTTGTCCGGGACAACGCTGAGCAGTTCTTC. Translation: CASSFVRDNAEQFF. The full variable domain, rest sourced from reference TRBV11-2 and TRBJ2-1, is EAGVAQSPRYKIIEKRQSVAFWCNPISGHATLYWYQQILGQGPKLLIQFQNNGVVDDSQLPKDRFSAERLKGVDSTLKIQPAKLEDSAVYLCASSFVRDNAEQFFGPGTRLTVL.

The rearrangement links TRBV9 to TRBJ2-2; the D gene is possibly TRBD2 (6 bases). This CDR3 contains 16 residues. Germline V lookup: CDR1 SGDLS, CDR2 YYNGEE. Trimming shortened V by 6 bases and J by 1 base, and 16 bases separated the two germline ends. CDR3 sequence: CASNFEGRGNTGELFF. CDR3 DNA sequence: TGTGCCAGCAACTTCGAGGGGCGGGGGAACACCGGGGAGCTGTTTTTT.

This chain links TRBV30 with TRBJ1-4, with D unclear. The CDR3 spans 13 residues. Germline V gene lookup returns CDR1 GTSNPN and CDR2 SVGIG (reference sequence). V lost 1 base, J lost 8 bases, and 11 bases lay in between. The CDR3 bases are TGTGCCTGGAGTGCCTCCCTTGGGGAAAAACTGTTTTTT. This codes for CAWSASLGEKLFF.

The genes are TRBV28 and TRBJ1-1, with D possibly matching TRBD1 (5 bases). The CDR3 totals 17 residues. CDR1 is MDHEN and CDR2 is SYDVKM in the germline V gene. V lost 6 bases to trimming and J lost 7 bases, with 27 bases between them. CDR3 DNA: TGTGCCAGCAGAACCTTGCGGGGCTGGCTTTCCGGCGGTGAAGCTTTCTTT. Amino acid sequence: CASRTLRGWLSGGEAFF.

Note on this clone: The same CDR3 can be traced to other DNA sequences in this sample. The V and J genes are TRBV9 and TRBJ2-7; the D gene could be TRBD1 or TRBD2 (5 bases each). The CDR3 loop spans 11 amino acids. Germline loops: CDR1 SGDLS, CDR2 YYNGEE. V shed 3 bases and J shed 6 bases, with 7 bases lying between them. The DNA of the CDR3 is TGTGCCAGCAGCGCGGGGCGCGAGCAGTACTTC. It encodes CASSAGREQYF.

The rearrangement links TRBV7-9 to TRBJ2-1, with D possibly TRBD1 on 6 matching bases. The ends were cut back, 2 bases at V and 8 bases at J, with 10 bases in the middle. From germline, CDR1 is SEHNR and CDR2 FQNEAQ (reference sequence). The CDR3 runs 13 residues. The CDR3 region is CASSLSSGDEQFF. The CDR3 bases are TGTGCCAGCAGCTTAAGTTCAGGGGATGAGCAGTTCTTC.